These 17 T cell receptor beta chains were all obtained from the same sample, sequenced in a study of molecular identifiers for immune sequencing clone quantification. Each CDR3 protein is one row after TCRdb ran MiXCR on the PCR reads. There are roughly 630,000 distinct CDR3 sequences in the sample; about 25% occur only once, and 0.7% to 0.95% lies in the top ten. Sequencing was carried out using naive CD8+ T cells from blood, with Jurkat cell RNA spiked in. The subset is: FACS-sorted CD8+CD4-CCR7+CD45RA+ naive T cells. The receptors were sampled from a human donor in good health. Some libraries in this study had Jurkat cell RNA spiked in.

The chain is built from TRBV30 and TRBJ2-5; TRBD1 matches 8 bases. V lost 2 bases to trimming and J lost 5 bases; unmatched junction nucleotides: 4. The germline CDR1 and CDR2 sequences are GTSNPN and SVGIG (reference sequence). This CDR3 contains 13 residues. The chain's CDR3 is CAWSSGGSETQYF. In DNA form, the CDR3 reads TGTGCCTGGAGTTCAGGGGGCTCGGAGACCCAGTACTTC.

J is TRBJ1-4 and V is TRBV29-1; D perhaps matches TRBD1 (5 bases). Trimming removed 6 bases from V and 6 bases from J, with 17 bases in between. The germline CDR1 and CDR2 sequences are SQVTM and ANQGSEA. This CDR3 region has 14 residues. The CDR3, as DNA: TGCAGCGTGGAGGAGGGGACGAGGGATGAAAAACTGTTTTTT. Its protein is CSVEEGTRDEKLFF.

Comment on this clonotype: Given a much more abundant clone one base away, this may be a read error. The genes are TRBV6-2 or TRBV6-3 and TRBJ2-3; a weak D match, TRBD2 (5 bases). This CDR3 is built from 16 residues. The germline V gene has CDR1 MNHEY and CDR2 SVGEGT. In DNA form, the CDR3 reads TGTGCCAGCAGTTACTCGACCGGGATATACACAGATATGCAGTATTTT. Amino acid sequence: CASSYSTGIYTDMQYF.

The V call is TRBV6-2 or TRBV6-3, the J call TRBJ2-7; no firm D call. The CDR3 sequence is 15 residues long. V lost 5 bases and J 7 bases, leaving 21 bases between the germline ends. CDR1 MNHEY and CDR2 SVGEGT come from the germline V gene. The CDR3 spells CASSPGAPPPWEQYF. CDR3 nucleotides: TGTGCCAGCAGTCCCGGCGCTCCGCCACCCTGGGAGCAGTACTTC.

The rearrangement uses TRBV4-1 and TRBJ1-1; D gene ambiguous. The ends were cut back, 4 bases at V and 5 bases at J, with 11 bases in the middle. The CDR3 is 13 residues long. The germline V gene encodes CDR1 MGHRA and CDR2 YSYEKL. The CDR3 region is CASSLEFRTEAFF. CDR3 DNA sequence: TGCGCCAGCAGCCTCGAATTTAGAACTGAAGCTTTCTTT.

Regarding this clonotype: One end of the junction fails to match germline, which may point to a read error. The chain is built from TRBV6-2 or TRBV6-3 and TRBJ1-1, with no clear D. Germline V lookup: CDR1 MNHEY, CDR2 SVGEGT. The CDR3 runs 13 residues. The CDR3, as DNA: TGTGCCAGCAGTTACTCGTATGGCTCTGAAGCTTCCTTT. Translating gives CASSYSYGSEASF.

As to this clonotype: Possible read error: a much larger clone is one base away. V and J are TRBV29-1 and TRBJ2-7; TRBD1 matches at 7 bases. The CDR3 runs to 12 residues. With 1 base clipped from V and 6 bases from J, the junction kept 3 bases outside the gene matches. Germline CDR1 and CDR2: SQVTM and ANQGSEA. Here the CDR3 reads CSVEADRSEQYF. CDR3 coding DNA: TGCAGCGTTGAAGCGGACAGGAGCGAGCAGTACTTC.

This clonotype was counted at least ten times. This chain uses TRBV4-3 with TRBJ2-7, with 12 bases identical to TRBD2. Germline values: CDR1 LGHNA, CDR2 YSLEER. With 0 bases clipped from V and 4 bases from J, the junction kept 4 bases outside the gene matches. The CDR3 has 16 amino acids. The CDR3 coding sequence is TGCGCCAGCAGCCAAGATGGTCTAGCGGGAGGGTACGAGCAGTACTTC. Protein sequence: CASSQDGLAGGYEQYF.

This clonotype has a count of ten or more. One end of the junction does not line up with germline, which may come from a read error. The CDR3 bases are TGCGCCAGCAGCCAACGGGACAGCTCCTACGAGCAGTACTTC. Encoded protein: CASSQRDSSYEQYF. The chain has TRBV7-2 and TRBJ2-7; TRBD1 aligns across 7 bases. CDR1 and CDR2 from the germline V gene are SGHTA and FQGNSA. The CDR3 has 14 amino acids.

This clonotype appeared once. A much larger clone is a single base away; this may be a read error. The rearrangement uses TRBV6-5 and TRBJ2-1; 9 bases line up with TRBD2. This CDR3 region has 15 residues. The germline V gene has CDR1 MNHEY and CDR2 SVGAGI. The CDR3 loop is CASSLAGGGGNEQSF. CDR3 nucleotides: TGTGCCAGCAGTTTGGCGGGAGGGGGGGGCAATGAGCAGTCCTTC.

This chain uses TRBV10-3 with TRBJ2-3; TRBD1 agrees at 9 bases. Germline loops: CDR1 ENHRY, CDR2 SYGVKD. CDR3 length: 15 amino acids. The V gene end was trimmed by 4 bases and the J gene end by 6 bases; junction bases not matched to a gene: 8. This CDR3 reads CAISAPQGARDTQYF. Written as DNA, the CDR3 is TGTGCCATCAGTGCGCCACAGGGGGCGCGCGATACGCAGTATTTT.

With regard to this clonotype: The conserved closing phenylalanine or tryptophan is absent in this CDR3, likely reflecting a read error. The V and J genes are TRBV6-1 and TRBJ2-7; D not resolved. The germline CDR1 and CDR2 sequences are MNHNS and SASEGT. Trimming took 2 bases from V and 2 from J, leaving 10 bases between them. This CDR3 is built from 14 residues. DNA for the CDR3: TGTGCCAGCAGTGAATGGCTAGAGACCTACGAGCAGTACTCC. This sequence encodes CASSEWLETYEQYS.

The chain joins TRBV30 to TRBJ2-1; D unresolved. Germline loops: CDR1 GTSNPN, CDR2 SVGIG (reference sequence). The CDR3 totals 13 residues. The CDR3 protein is CATDWGLYNEQFF. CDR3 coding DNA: TGTGCTACAGATTGGGGTTTATACAATGAGCAGTTCTTC.

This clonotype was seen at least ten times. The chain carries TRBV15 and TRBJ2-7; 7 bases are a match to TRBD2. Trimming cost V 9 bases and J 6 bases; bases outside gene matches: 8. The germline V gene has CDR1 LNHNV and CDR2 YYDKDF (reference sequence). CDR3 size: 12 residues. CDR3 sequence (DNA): TGTGCCACGCAAAGCGGGGTCGGCGAGCAGTACTTC. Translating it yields CATQSGVGEQYF. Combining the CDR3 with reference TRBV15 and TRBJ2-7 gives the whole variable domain DAMVIQNPRYQVTQFGKPVTLSCSQTLNHNVMYWYQQKSSQAPKLLFHYYDKDFNNEADTPDNFQSRRPNTSFCFLDIRSPGLGDTAMYLCATQSGVGEQYFGPGTRLTVT.

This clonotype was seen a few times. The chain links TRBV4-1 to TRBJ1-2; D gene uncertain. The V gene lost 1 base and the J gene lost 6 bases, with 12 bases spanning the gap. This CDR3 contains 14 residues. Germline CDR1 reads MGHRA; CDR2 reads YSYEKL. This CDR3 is CASSQGVRMDGYTF. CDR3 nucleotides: TGCGCCAGCAGCCAAGGGGTCCGGATGGATGGCTACACCTTC.

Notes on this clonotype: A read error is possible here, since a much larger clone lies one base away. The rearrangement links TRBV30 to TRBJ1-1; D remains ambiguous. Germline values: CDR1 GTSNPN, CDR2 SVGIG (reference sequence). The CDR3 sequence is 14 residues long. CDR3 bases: TGTGCCTGGAGTGTACGCCCGGGGAACAATGAAGCTTTCTTT. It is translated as CAWSVRPGNNEAFF.

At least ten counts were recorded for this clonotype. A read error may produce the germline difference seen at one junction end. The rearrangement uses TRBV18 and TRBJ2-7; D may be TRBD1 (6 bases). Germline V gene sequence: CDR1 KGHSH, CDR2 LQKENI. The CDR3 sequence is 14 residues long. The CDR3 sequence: CASSSPGTTYEQYF. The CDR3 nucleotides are TGCGCCAGCAGCAGCCCCGGGACAACCTACGAGCAGTACTTC.